This paragraph reports one T cell receptor (beta chain). The data are from a study of glioma-infiltrating T cells after dendritic cell vaccination. V lost 8 bases to trimming and J lost 4 bases, with 12 bases between them. This CDR3 has 13 amino acids. TCRB CDR3 was amplified from 2 ug genomic DNA or less. Clones were read by immunoSEQ multiplex PCR, and TCRdb kept only the in-frame ones, dropping some. The sample has roughly 60,000 clones; approximately 86% are singletons. Time point: after dendritic cell vaccination, including at tumor progression/relapse. This sample comprised blood, obtained after dendritic cell vaccination. V and J are TRBV23-1 and TRBJ1-3, with D uncertain. TRBV23-1 has ORF status, its function being uncertain. The clonotype was recovered from a human donor with glioblastoma. In nucleotides, the CDR3 is TGCGCCAGCGGGCAAGAGCCCGGAAACACCATATATTTT. This translates into CASGQEPGNTIYF.